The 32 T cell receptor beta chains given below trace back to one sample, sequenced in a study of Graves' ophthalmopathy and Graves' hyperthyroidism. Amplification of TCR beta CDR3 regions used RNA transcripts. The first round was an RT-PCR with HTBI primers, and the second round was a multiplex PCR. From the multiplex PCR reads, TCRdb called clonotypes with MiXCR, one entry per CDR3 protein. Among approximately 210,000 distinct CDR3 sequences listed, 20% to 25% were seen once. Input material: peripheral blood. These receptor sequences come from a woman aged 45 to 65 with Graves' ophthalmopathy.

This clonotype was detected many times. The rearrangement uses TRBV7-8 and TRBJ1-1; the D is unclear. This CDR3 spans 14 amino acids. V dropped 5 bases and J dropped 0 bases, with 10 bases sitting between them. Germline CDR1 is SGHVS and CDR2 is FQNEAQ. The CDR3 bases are TGTGCCAGCAGCAAGACCCCCCTGAACACTGAAGCTTTCTTT. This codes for CASSKTPLNTEAFF.

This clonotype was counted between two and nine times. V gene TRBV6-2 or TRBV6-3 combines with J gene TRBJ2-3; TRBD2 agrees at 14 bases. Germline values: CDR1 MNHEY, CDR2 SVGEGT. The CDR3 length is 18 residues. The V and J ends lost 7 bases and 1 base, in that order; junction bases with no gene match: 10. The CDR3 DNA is TGTGCCAGCAAGAAGACTAGCGGGAGGGCCTATGGCACAGATACGCAGTATTTT. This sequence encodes CASKKTSGRAYGTDTQYF.

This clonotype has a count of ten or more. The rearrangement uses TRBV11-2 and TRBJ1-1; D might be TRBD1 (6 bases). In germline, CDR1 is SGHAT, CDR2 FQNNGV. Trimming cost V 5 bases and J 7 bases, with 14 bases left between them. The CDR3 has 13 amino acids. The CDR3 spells CASSPGQKNEAFF. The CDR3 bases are TGTGCCAGCAGCCCCGGACAGAAAAATGAAGCTTTCTTT.

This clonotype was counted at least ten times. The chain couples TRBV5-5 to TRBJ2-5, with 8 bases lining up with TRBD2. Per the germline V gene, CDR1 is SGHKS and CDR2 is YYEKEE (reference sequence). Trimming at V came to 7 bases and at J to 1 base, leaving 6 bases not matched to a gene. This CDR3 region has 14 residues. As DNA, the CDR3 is TGTGCCAGCCTCCGGAGCGGGAGCCAAGAGACCCAGTACTTC. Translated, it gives CASLRSGSQETQYF. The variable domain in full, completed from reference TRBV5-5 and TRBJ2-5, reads DAGVTQSPTHLIKTRGQQVTLRCSPISGHKSVSWYQQVLGQGPQFIFQYYEKEERGRGNFPDRFSARQFPNYSSELNVNALLLGDSALYLCASLRSGSQETQYFGPGTRLLVL.

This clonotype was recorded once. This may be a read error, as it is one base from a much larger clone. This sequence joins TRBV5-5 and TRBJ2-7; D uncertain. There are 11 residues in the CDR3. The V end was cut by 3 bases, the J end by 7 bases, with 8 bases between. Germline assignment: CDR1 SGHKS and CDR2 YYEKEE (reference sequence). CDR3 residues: CASSSAREQYF. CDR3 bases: TGTGCCAGCAGCTCGGCAAGGGAGCAGTACTTC.

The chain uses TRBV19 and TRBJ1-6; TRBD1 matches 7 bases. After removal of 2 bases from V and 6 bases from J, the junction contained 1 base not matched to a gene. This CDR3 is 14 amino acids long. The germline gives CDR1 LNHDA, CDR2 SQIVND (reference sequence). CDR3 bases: TGTGCCAGTAGTATATACAGGGGTAATTCACCCCTCCACTTT. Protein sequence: CASSIYRGNSPLHF.

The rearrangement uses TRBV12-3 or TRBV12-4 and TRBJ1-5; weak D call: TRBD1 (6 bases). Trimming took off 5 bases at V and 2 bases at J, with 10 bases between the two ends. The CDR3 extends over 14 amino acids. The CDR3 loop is CASSPGQRNQPQHF. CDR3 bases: TGTGCCAGCAGTCCCGGACAGCGCAATCAGCCCCAGCATTTT.

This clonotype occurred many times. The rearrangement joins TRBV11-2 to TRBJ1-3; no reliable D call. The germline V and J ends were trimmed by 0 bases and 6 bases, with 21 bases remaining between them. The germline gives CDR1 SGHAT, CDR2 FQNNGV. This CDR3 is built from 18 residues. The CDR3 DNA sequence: TGTGCCAGCAGCTTAGATTTGTTCCCCGCAAGACCGAAAAACACCATATATTTT. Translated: CASSLDLFPARPKNTIYF.

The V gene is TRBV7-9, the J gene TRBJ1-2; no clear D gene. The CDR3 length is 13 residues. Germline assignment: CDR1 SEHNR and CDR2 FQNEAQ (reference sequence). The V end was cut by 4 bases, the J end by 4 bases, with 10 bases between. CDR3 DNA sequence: TGTGCCAGCAGCTATGACGCGGTCTATGGCTACACCTTC. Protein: CASSYDAVYGYTF.

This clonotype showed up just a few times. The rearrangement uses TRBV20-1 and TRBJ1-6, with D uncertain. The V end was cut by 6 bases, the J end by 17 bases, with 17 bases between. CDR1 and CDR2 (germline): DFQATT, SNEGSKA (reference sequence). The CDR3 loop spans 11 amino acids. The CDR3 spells CSAPGRIRFHF. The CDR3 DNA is TGCAGTGCCCCGGGGAGGATACGATTCCACTTT.

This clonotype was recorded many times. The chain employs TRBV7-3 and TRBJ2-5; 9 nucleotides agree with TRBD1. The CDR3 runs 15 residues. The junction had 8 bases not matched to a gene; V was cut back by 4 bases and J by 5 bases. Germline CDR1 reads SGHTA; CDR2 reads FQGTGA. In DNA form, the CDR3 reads TGTGCCAGCAGCTCCGGGACAGGGTTTTTGGAGACCCAGTACTTC. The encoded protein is CASSSGTGFLETQYF.

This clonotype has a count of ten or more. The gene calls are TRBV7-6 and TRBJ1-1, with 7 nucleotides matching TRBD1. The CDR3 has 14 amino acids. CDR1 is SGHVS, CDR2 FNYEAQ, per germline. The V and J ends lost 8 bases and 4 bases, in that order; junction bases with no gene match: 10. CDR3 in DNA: TGTGCCAGCGGACAGGACTACCCTTTCACTGAAGCTTTCTTT. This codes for CASGQDYPFTEAFF.

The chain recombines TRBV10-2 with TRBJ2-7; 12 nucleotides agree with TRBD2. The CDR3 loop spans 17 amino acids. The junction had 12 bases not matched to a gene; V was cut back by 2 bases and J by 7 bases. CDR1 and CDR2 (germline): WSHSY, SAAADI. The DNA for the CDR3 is TGCGCCAGCAGTGAGAGGGTATGGGCTAGCGGGAGGGGTGAGCAGTACTTC. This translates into CASSERVWASGRGEQYF.

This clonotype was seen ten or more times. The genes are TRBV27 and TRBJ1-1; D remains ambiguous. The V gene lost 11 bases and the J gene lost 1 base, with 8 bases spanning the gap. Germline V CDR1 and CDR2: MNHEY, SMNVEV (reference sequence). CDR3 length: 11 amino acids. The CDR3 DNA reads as TGTGCCGCCGGAGGGAACACTGAAGCTTTCTTT. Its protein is CAAGGNTEAFF.

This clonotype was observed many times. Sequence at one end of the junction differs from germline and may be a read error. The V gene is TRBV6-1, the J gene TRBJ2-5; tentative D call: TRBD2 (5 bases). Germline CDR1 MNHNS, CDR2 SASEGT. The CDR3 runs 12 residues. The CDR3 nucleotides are TGTGCCAGCAGGGAAGGGAGCCCTTCGCAGTACTTC. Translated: CASREGSPSQYF.

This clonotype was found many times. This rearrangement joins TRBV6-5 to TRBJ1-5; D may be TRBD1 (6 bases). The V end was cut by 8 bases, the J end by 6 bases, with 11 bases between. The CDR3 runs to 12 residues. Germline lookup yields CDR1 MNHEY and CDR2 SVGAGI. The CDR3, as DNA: TGTGCCAGCCGCGGGGGCGGTCAGCCCCAGCATTTT. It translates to CASRGGGQPQHF.

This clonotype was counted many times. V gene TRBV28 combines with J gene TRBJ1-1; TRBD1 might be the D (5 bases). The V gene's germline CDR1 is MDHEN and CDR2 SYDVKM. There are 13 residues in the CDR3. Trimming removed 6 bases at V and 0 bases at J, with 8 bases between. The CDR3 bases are TGTGCCAGCAGCCCGACAGTGAACACTGAAGCTTTCTTT. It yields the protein CASSPTVNTEAFF.

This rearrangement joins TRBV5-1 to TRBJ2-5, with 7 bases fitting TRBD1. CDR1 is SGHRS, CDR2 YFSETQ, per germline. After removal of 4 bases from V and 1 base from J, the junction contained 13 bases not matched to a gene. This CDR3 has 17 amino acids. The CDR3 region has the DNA TGCGCCAGCAGCAAAGGGACAGCTCTTTTTCCCCAAGAGACCCAGTACTTC. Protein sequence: CASSKGTALFPQETQYF.

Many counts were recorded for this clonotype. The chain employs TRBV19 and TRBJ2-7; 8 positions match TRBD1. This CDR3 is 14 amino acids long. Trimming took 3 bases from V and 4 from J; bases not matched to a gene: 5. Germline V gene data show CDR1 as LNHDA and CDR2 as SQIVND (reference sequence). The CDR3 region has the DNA TGTGCCAGTAGTATTGGACAGGGAGTTTACGAGCAGTACTTC. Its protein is CASSIGQGVYEQYF.

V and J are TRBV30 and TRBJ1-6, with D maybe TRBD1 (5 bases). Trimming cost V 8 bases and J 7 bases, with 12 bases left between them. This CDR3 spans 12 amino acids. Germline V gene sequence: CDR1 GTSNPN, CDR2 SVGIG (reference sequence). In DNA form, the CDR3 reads TGTGCCAGGGGTGTCGGGAATTCACCCCTCCACTTT. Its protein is CARGVGNSPLHF.

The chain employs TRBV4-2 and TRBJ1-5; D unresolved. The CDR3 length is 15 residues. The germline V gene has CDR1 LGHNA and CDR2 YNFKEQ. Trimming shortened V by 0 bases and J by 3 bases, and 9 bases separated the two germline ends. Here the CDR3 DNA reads TGTGCCAGCAGCCAAGAGAACGGCTTCAATCAGCCCCAGCATTTT. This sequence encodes CASSQENGFNQPQHF.

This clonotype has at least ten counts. CDR3 nucleotide sequence: TGTGCTGTAAAGGCGGGAGGCGCTCTGGAGACCCAGTACTTC. This encodes CAVKAGGALETQYF. The V gene is TRBV6-2 or TRBV6-3, the J gene TRBJ2-5; TRBD2 agrees at 8 bases. This CDR3 has 14 residues. The germline CDR1 and CDR2 sequences are MNHEY and SVGEGT.

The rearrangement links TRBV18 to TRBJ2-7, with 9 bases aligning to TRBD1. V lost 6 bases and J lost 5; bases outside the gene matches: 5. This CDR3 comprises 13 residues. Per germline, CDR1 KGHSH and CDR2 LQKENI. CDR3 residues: CASSLDRGHEQYF. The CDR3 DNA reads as TGTGCCAGCTCGCTGGACAGGGGCCACGAGCAGTACTTC.

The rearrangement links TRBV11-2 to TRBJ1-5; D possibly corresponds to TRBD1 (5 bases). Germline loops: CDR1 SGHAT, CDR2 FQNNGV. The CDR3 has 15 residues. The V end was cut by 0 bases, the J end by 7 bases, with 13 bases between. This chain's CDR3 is CASSLESGSRQPQHF. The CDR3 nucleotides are TGTGCCAGCAGCTTAGAGTCAGGGTCGAGGCAGCCCCAGCATTTT.

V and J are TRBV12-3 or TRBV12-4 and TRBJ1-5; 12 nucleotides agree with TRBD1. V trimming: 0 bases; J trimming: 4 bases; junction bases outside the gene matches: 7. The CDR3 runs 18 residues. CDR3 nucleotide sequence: TGTGCCAGCAGTTTAGCGCCGGGACAGGGGGCTTCAAATCAGCCCCAGCATTTT. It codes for CASSLAPGQGASNQPQHF.

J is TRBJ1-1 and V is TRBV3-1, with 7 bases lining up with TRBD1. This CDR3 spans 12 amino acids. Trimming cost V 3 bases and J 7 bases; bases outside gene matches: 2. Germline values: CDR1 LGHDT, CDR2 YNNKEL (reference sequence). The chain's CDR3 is CASSQGQFEAFF. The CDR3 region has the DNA TGTGCCAGCAGCCAGGGACAGTTTGAAGCTTTCTTT. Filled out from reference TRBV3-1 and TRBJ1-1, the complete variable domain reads DTAVSQTPKYLVTQMGNDKSIKCEQNLGHDTMYWYKQDSKKFLKIMFSYNNKELIINETVPNRFSPKSPDKAHLNLHINSLELGDSAVYFCASSQGQFEAFFGQGTRLTVV.

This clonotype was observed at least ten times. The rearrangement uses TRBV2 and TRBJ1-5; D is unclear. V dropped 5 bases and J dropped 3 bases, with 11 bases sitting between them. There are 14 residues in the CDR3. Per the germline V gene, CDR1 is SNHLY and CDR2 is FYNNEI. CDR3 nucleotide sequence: TGTGCCAGCAGTCGAAACTTGGACAATCAGCCCCAGCATTTT. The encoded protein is CASSRNLDNQPQHF.

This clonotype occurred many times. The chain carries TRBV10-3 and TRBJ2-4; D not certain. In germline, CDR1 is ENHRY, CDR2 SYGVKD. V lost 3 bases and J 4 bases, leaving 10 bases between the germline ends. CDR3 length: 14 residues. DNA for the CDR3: TGTGCCATCAGTGACTCCCAGGCTAAAAACATTCAGTACTTC. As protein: CAISDSQAKNIQYF.

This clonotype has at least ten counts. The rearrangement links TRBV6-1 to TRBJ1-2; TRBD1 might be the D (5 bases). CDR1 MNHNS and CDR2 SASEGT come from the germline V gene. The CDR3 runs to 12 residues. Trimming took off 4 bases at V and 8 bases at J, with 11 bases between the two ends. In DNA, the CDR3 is TGTGCCAGCAGTGCAAGCGGGGGAGGCTACACCTTC. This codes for CASSASGGGYTF.

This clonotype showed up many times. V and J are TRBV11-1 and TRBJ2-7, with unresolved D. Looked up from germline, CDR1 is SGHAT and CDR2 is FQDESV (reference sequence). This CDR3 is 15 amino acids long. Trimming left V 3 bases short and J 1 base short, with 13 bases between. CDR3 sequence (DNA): TGTGCCAGCAGCTTGGGTTTTGGCACATCCTACGAGCAGTACTTC. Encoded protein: CASSLGFGTSYEQYF.

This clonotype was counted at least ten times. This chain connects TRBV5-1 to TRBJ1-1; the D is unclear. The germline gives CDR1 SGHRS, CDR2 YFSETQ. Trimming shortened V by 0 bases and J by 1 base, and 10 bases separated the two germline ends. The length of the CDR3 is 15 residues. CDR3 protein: CASSLVGGSNTEAFF. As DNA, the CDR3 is TGCGCCAGCAGCTTGGTCGGCGGGTCGAACACTGAAGCTTTCTTT.

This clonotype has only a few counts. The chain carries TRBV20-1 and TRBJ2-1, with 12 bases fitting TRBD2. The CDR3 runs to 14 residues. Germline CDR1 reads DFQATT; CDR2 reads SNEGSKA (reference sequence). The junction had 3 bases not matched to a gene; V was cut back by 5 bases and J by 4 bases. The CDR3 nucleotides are TGCAGTGCTGCTAGCGGGAGGGGTTACAATGAGCAGTTCTTC. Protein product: CSAASGRGYNEQFF.